This T cell receptor (beta chain) was recorded in a study of OX40 agonist ivuxolimab in advanced cancers. Study context: Patients took ivuxolimab, an agonistic anti-OX40 (CD134) antibody.

Any history of autoimmune disease or systemic immunosuppression disqualified patients. A word on this clone: What it binds is unknown.

Study results and limitations: Expanded clones were, on average, more numerous among CD8+ T cells than CD4+.

Data came from immunoSEQ multiplex PCR; TCRdb stores just in-frame clones and leaves some out. The sample lists tens of thousands of clones, around 85% occurring once. Germline values: CDR1 MNHEY, CDR2 SMNVEV (reference sequence). The CDR3 loop spans 14 amino acids. Trimming cost V 6 bases and J 6 bases; bases outside gene matches: 11. This chain connects TRBV27 to TRBJ2-7; 7 bases are shared with TRBD2. The sample in question was CD4+ or CD8+ T cells sorted from blood, obtained in a trial of the OX40 agonist ivuxolimab. The receptor's source is an adult with an advanced solid tumor such as melanoma, head and neck, liver or kidney cancer. The CDR3 sequence: CASSGTNQFGEQYF. As DNA, the CDR3 is TGTGCCAGCAGCGGGACTAATCAGTTCGGCGAGCAGTACTTC.